The 21 T cell receptor beta chains reported below all come from one sample, sequenced in a study of Ad26.COV2.S vaccination and SARS-CoV-2 variants. Data came from immunoSEQ multiplex PCR; TCRdb stores just in-frame clones and leaves some out. The sample contains 350,000 to 400,000 clones, 89% of which appear only once. Indicated treatment: about 20 received Ad26.COV2.S at low or high dose, single or two shots; five or six received placebo; per-sample allocation not given. Sampling was done on day 63 after the first vaccine or placebo injection. Source: peripheral blood, taken in a trial of Ad26.COV2.S vaccine versus placebo. Every receptor here comes from a person aged 18-65 years who received the Ad26.COV2.S COVID-19 vaccine or a placebo.

The chain couples TRBV15 to TRBJ2-5; no clear D gene. In germline, CDR1 is LNHNV, CDR2 YYDKDF (reference sequence). V was trimmed by 3 bases and J by 2 bases, leaving 7 bases between them. The CDR3 runs 13 residues. DNA of the CDR3: TGTGCCACCAGCAGGTCAGTGCAAGAGACCCAGTACTTC. This codes for CATSRSVQETQYF.

The count of this clone is one. The rearrangement joins TRBV7-9 to TRBJ2-1; 8 bases line up with TRBD2. J lost 1 base, V lost 5 bases, and 10 bases had no gene match. The CDR3 totals 17 residues. CDR1 and CDR2 from the germline V gene are SEHNR and FQNEAQ (reference sequence). The CDR3 loop is CASSRLGSGSSYNEQFF. The CDR3 DNA sequence: TGTGCCAGCAGCCGCTTAGGGAGCGGGAGTTCCTACAATGAGCAGTTCTTC.

The rearrangement uses TRBV7-2 and TRBJ1-1; 7 nucleotides align to TRBD1. This CDR3 region has 13 residues. V lost 2 bases and J lost 7; bases outside the gene matches: 4. CDR1 and CDR2 from the germline V gene are SGHTA and FQGNSA. Here the CDR3 reads CASSLTGQIEAFF. The CDR3 nucleotides read TGTGCCAGCAGCTTAACGGGACAGATTGAAGCTTTCTTT.

The V call is TRBV19, the J call TRBJ1-1; 9 positions match TRBD1. This CDR3 contains 21 residues. V gave up 6 bases and J gave up 1 base; unmatched junction bases: 24. Germline V gene lookup returns CDR1 LNHDA and CDR2 SQIVND (reference sequence). The CDR3 reads CASSQRTGTGSNRPSNTEAFF. CDR3 in DNA: TGTGCCAGTAGCCAAAGGACCGGGACAGGGTCAAACCGGCCCTCGAACACTGAAGCTTTCTTT.

This chain links TRBV2 with TRBJ1-6; D ambiguous. CDR1 is SNHLY and CDR2 is FYNNEI in the germline V gene. Trimming removed 1 base at V and 5 bases at J, with 6 bases between. The CDR3 is 14 amino acids. The CDR3 reads CASSEVSNNSPLHF. CDR3 bases: TGTGCCAGCAGTGAAGTCAGCAATAATTCACCCCTCCACTTT.

The CDR3 DNA reads as TGTGCCAGCAGTGAGGGCAGCAACCCTATCTCTGGAAACACCATATATTTT. This sequence encodes CASSEGSNPISGNTIYF. This sequence joins TRBV2 and TRBJ1-3; no clear D. The CDR3 extends over 17 amino acids. CDR1 SNHLY and CDR2 FYNNEI come from the germline V gene. V was cut by 3 bases and J by 0 bases, with 15 bases left in between. The full variable domain, its missing parts supplied by reference TRBV2 and TRBJ1-3, is EPEVTQTPSHQVTQMGQEVILRCVPISNHLYFYWYRQILGQKVEFLVSFYNNEISEKSEIFDDQFSVERPDGSNFTLKIRSTKLEDSAMYFCASSEGSNPISGNTIYFGEGSWLTVV.

The chain is built from TRBV11-3 and TRBJ2-6; no clear D. The CDR3 is made up of 18 amino acids. The germline gives CDR1 SGHNT, CDR2 YENEEA. V was pared by 1 base and J by 4 bases, with 17 bases between. CDR3 sequence reads: CASSLVLALRQGANVLTF. CDR3 nucleotide sequence: TGTGCCAGCAGCTTAGTTCTGGCCTTGAGGCAAGGGGCCAACGTCCTGACTTTC.

This clone was detected many times. The chain recombines TRBV19 with TRBJ1-1; 7 nucleotides match TRBD1. The CDR3 loop spans 14 amino acids. Germline CDR1 reads LNHDA; CDR2 reads SQIVND (reference sequence). The junction had 5 bases not matched to a gene; V was cut back by 4 bases and J by 3 bases. The CDR3 DNA sequence: TGTGCCAGTAGTAGCTTCAGGGGGGACACTGAAGCTTTCTTT. Its protein is CASSSFRGDTEAFF.

This chain uses TRBV9 with TRBJ2-5; 7 nucleotides match TRBD2. Germline values: CDR1 SGDLS, CDR2 YYNGEE. Trimming removed 2 bases from V and 2 bases from J; junction bases left unmatched: 3. The CDR3 spans 14 residues. The CDR3 region has the DNA TGTGCCAGCAGCGTTAGCGGGTTACAAGAGACCCAGTACTTC. It specifies CASSVSGLQETQYF. Variable domain in full (rest from reference TRBV9 and TRBJ2-5): DSGVTQTPKHLITATGQRVTLRCSPRSGDLSVYWYQQSLDQGLQFLIQYYNGEERAKGNILERFSAQQFPDLHSELNLSSLELGDSALYFCASSVSGLQETQYFGPGTRLLVL.

The chain couples TRBV6-2 or TRBV6-3 to TRBJ1-4, with D unclear. Trimming took 8 bases from V and 0 from J, leaving 10 bases between them. The CDR3 totals 14 residues. CDR1 is MNHEY and CDR2 is SVGEGT in the germline V gene. The CDR3 nucleotides are TGTGCCAGCCGTTGGAGTGCAACTAATGAAAAACTGTTTTTT. This encodes CASRWSATNEKLFF.

This clone has more than one count but fewer than ten. J is TRBJ1-1 and V is TRBV2; 10 positions agree with TRBD1. The trim removed 3 bases at V and 4 bases at J, leaving 2 bases unmatched. Per germline, CDR1 SNHLY and CDR2 FYNNEI. The CDR3 is made up of 14 amino acids. Written as DNA, the CDR3 is TGTGCCAGCAGTGAGAGGACAGGGGGCACTGAAGCTTTCTTT. Translated, it gives CASSERTGGTEAFF.

This clone was recorded only once. The chain uses TRBV3-1 (or the pseudogene TRBV3-2) and TRBJ1-2; 8 positions agree with TRBD1. Germline V CDR1 and CDR2: LGHDT, YNNKEL (reference sequence). V shed 3 bases, J shed 8 bases, and the junction held 8 bases outside the gene matches. The CDR3 contains 14 residues. CDR3 loop: CASSQQQGARGYTF. In DNA form, the CDR3 reads TGTGCCAGCAGCCAGCAGCAGGGGGCGCGGGGCTACACCTTC.

This clone was picked up a small number of times. The rearrangement uses TRBV11-2 and TRBJ2-3; D is undetermined. With 1 base removed from V and 6 bases from J, the gap between germline ends came to 11 bases. Germline CDR1 reads SGHAT; CDR2 reads FQNNGV. The CDR3 totals 14 residues. This CDR3 is CASSLGGMGDTQYF. CDR3 DNA sequence: TGTGCCAGCAGCTTAGGGGGAATGGGTGATACGCAGTATTTT.

The chain employs TRBV4-1 and TRBJ2-7; 8 nucleotides line up with TRBD1. J lost 1 base, V lost 1 base, and 6 bases had no gene match. CDR3 length: 16 amino acids. CDR1 MGHRA and CDR2 YSYEKL come from the germline V gene. The CDR3 sequence: CASSQVPQGASYEQYF. CDR3 nucleotides: TGCGCCAGCAGCCAAGTCCCTCAGGGGGCTTCCTACGAGCAGTACTTC.

This chain links TRBV7-9 with TRBJ1-4; 7 bases align to TRBD1. The CDR3 contains 15 residues. The V segment lost 5 bases and the J segment 0 bases; nucleotides outside the gene matches: 3. Germline V CDR1 and CDR2: SEHNR, FQNEAQ (reference sequence). DNA of the CDR3: TGTGCCAGCAGCCCCAGGGGGACAACTAATGAAAAACTGTTTTTT. Encoded protein: CASSPRGTTNEKLFF.

The chain employs TRBV14 and TRBJ2-5, with D tentatively TRBD1 or TRBD2 (5 bases each). The CDR3 length is 15 residues. From germline, CDR1 is SGHDN and CDR2 FVKESK. The V end was cut by 3 bases, the J end by 7 bases, with 18 bases between. CDR3 sequence reads: CASSHLLRGPGTQYF. The CDR3 coding sequence is TGTGCCAGCAGCCATCTCCTCCGGGGACCGGGGACCCAGTACTTC.

This sequence joins TRBV30 and TRBJ1-1; 9 bases agree with TRBD1. The length of the CDR3 is 16 residues. Germline CDR1 and CDR2: GTSNPN and SVGIG (reference sequence). V shed 3 bases and J 3 bases; nucleotides not matched to a gene: 11. CDR3 protein: CAWSAWGGQGDTEAFF. CDR3 nucleotides: TGTGCCTGGAGCGCTTGGGGGGGACAGGGCGACACTGAAGCTTTCTTT.

CDR3 DNA sequence: TGTGCCAGCAGCCCGACAGGGCCGAACTATGGCTACACCTTC. Translating it yields CASSPTGPNYGYTF. This chain connects TRBV6-5 to TRBJ1-2; 7 bases align to TRBD1. Germline V gene sequence: CDR1 MNHEY, CDR2 SVGAGI. J lost 2 bases, V lost 6 bases, and 6 bases had no gene match. The CDR3 runs 14 residues.

V usage is TRBV7-3 and J usage is TRBJ2-3; D remains unclear. The germline CDR1 and CDR2 sequences are SGHTA and FQGTGA. The CDR3 sequence is 14 residues long. V was clipped by 0 bases and J by 4 bases, with 8 bases between them. Here the CDR3 DNA reads TGTGCCAGCAGCTTAACGCTCCGGCCAGATACGCAGTATTTT. Its protein is CASSLTLRPDTQYF.

V and J are TRBV28 and TRBJ2-7, with D perhaps matching TRBD2 (6 bases). V lost 7 bases and J lost 5, with 21 bases in between. Germline lookup yields CDR1 MDHEN and CDR2 SYDVKM. The CDR3 is 15 residues long. The CDR3 loop is CASTESGVAPDEQYF. The CDR3 nucleotides are TGTGCCAGCACCGAATCGGGAGTAGCACCCGACGAGCAGTACTTC.

V usage is TRBV3-1 (or the pseudogene TRBV3-2) and J usage is TRBJ1-5; D unresolved. The V end lost 1 base, the J end lost 2 bases, and 3 bases lay between the germline ends. The CDR3 runs 13 residues. Germline loops: CDR1 LGHDT, CDR2 YNNKEL (reference sequence). The CDR3 loop is CASSQVGNQPQHF. The CDR3, as DNA: TGTGCCAGCAGCCAAGTTGGCAATCAGCCCCAGCATTTT.